This TCR beta chain was documented in a study of blood T cell repertoires in COVID-19 (dated by TCRdb to about 2020). As for the study more broadly: Samples from collaborators originated in the United States, Italy and Spain and spanned both the acute and convalescent phases of COVID-19. Where available, HLA class I and class II types were taken from metadata supplied by the sample provider and were not determined by assay-based typing. The prospective study material was composed of cDNA or gDNA derived from T cells, B-cell-depleted T cells, or PBMCs. A freely available public database, intended as a resource for researchers studying the immune response to SARS-CoV-2, is where the repertoires were released. A de-identified subject ID, COVID-19 status, age in years and sex were almost always included in the sample metadata. Deeply sampled blood TCRbeta repertoires from subjects exposed to, actively infected with, or recovered from COVID-19 were included in the dataset. Samples came from the ongoing ImmuneRACE study (first 160 participants) plus 1,254 subjects from 6 global collaborators.

The immunoSEQ Assay, a bias-controlled multiplex PCR, was used to amplify TCRbeta CDR3 regions from genomic DNA. From the authors' description of their analysis: The number of nucleated cells in each sample was estimated by amplification of reference gene primers within the assay. Sequence reads were collapsed and filtered to measure the absolute abundance of every unique TCRbeta CDR3 rearrangement. For each sample, productive Simpson clonality was calculated by taking the square root of Simpson's diversity index across productive rearrangements. This is the immuneACCESS table as TCRdb keeps it, with only in-frame sequences that have V and J called. A part of the clones is gone; compared with another copy, unresolved V genes explain less than half, and the rest is unexplained. Clone size and V and J calls were adopted from that table, with D and trimming inferred from the DNA. The sample contains over 200,000 clones, approximately 88% of them found a single time. The ten biggest clones cover approximately 10% of the sample.

Counted from cysteine to phenylalanine, this CDR3 has 14 amino acids. Left in the record is the CDR3 DNA by itself, 42 bases read in frame from the first base. The germline V gene (reference sequence) yields GTSNPN for CDR1 and SVGIG for CDR2. From V the trimming removes 5 bases and from J it removes 2 bases, while the gene matches leave 5 bases of the junction unaccounted for. Results and caveats for the whole study, not just this receptor: How much clinical and demographic metadata was included differed by source and by participant, and the metadata was provided uncurated.

Turning to this clone: No cognate antigen has been identified for it. Base-call qualities are not available, and no considerably larger clone is one nucleotide away.

Enrolling through a virtual design, the prospective study's participants ranged in age from roughly 18 to 95 years and lived across roughly 23 United States geographic areas. To assign participants to cohorts, the prospective study relied on clinical history that participants themselves reported in a screening survey and a study questionnaire. Each participant in the prospective study had whole blood, serum and a nasopharyngeal or oropharyngeal swab collected by mobile phlebotomists. Additional blood draws and questionnaires over an approximately two-month period could optionally be provided by prospective study participants. Before DNA extraction, blood samples from the prospective study were shipped at room temperature or frozen.

The TCR originated in a man younger than 35 with acute COVID-19. The sequenced sample consisted of PBMCs or T cells enriched from blood (not recorded which). The V and J segments used are TRBV30 and TRBJ1-5; 8 of the junction bases match TRBD1. Here is the DNA: TGTGCCTGGTCGGAGGACAGGGGCAATCAGCCCCAGCATTTT. Its protein product is CAWSEDRGNQPQHF.